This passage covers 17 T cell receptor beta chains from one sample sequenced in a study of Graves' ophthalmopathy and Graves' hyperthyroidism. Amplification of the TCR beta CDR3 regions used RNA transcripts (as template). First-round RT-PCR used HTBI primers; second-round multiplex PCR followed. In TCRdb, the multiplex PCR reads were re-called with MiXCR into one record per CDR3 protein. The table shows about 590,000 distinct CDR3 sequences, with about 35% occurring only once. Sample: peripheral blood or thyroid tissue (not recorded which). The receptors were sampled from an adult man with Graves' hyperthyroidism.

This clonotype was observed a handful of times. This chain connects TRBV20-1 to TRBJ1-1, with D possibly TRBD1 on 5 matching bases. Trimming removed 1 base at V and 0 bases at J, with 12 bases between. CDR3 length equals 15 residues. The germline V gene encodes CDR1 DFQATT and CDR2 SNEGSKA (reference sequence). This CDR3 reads CSARGQRTLNTEAFF. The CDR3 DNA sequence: TGCAGTGCTAGAGGACAGAGAACGTTGAACACTGAAGCTTTCTTT.

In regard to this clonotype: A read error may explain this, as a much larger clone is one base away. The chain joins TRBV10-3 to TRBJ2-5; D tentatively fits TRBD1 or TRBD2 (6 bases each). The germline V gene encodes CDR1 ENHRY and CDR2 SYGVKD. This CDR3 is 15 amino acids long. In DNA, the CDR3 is TGTGCCAGCAGTCGTCAGGGGAGGATAGGAGAGGCCCAGTACTTC. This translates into CASSRQGRIGEAQYF.

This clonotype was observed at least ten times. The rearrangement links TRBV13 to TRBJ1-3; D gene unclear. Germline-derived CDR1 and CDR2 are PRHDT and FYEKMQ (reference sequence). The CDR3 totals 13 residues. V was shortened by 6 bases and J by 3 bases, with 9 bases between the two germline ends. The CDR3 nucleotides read TGTGCCAGCAGGGCAGAACATGGAAACACCATATATTTT. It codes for CASRAEHGNTIYF.

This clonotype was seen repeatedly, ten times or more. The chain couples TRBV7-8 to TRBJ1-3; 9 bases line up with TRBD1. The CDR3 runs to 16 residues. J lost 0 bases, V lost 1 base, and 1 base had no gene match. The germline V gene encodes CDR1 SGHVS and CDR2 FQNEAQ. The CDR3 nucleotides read TGTGCCAGCAGCTTAGAGGGACAGGGCTCTGGAAACACCATATATTTT. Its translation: CASSLEGQGSGNTIYF.

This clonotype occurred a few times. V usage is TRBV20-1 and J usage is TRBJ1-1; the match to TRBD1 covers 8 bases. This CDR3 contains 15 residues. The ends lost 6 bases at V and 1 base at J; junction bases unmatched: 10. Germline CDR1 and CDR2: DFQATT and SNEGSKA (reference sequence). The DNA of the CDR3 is TGCAGTGCAAGGGACAGGCGTATTTCGAACACTGAAGCTTTCTTT. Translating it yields CSARDRRISNTEAFF.

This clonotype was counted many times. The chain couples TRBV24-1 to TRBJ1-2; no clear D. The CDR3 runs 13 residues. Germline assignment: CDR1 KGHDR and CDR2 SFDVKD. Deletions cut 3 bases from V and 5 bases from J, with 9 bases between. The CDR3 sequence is CATSDGPGYGYTF. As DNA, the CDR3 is TGTGCCACCAGTGATGGTCCGGGTTATGGCTACACCTTC.

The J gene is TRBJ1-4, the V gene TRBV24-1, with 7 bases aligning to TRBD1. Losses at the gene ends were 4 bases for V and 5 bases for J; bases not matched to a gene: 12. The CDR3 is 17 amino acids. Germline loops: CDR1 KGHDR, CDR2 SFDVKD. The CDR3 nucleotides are TGTGCCACCAGTGACCCAGCGGGACAGTATTACAATGAAAAACTGTTTTTT. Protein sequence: CATSDPAGQYYNEKLFF.

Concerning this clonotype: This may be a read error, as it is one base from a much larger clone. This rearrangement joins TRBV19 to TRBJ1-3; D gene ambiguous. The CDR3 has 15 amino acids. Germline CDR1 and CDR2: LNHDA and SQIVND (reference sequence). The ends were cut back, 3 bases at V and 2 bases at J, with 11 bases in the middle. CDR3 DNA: TGTGCCAGTAGTATCGACGGAAGCCCTGGAAACACCATATATTTT. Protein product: CASSIDGSPGNTIYF.

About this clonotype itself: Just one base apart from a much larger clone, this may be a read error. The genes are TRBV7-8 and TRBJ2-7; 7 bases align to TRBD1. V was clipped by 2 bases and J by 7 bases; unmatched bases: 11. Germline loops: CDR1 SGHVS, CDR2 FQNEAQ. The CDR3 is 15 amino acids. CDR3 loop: CASSLFTGVKNEQYF. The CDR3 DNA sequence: TGTGCCAGCAGCTTATTTACAGGGGTTAAGAATGAGCAGTACTTC.

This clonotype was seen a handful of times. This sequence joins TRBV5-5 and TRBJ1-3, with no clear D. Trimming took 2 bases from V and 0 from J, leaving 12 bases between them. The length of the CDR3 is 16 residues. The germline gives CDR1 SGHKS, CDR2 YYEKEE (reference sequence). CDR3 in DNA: TGTGCCAGCAGCTTTGAAGGGTCCGACTCTGGAAACACCATATATTTT. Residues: CASSFEGSDSGNTIYF.

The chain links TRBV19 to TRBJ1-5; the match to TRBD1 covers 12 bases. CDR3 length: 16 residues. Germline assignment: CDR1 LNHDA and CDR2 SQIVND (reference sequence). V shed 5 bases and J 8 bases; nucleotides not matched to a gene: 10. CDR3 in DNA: TGTGCCAGTAGTTTAATCCGGGGACAGGGGGCAAAGCCCCAGCATTTT. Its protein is CASSLIRGQGAKPQHF. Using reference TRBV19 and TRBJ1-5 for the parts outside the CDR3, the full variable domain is DGGITQSPKYLFRKEGQNVTLSCEQNLNHDAMYWYRQDPGQGLRLIYYSQIVNDFQKGDIAEGYSVSREKKESFPLTVTSAQKNPTAFYLCASSLIRGQGAKPQHFGDGTRLSIL.

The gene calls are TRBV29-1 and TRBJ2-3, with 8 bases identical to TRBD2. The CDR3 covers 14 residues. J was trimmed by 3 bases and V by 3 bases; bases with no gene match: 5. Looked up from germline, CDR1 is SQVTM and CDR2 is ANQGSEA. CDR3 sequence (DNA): TGCAGCGTTGATCAAAGCGGGGGTACAGATACGCAGTATTTT. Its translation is CSVDQSGGTDTQYF.

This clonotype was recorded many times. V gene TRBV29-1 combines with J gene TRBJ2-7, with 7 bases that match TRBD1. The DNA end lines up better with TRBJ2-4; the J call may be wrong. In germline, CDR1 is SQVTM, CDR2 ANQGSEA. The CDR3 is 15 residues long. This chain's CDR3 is CSVAVGTAAKNIQYF. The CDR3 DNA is TGCAGCGTTGCTGTGGGGACAGCAGCCAAAAACATTCAGTACTTC.

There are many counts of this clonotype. The CDR3 protein is CASSELTGGGQETQYF. CDR3 nucleotides: TGTGCCAGCAGTGAGCTGACAGGGGGCGGACAAGAGACCCAGTACTTC. This chain uses TRBV6-5 with TRBJ2-5, with TRBD1 matching 10 bases. From germline, CDR1 is MNHEY and CDR2 SVGAGI. J was trimmed by 2 bases and V by 5 bases; bases with no gene match: 8. This CDR3 has 16 residues.

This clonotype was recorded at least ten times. The CDR3 sequence: CASSFGLAGDTGELFF. The CDR3 DNA reads TGTGCCAGCAGCTTTGGACTAGCGGGAGACACCGGGGAGCTGTTTTTT. The gene calls are TRBV7-2 and TRBJ2-2, with 13 bases that match TRBD2. Germline-derived CDR1 and CDR2 are SGHTA and FQGNSA. CDR3 size: 16 residues. Trimming cost V 3 bases and J 3 bases; bases outside gene matches: 1.

Here the CDR3 reads CASSQWQGEGEQYF. Written as DNA, the CDR3 is TGTGCCAGCAGCCAGTGGCAGGGTGAAGGCGAGCAGTACTTC. The chain is built from TRBV7-9 and TRBJ2-7; perhaps TRBD1 as D (5 bases). CDR3 length: 14 residues. Trimming pared 5 bases from V and 6 bases from J, leaving 17 bases between. Germline V gene sequence: CDR1 SEHNR, CDR2 FQNEAQ (reference sequence).

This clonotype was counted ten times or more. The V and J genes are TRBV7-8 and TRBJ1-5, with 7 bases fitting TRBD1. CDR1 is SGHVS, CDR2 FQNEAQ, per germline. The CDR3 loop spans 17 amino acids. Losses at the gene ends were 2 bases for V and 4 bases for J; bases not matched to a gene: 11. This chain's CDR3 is CASSLRATGLGNQPQHF. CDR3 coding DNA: TGTGCCAGCAGCTTACGTGCGACAGGGTTGGGAAATCAGCCCCAGCATTTT. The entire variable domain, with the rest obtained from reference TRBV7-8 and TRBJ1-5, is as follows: GAGVSQSPRYKVAKRGQDVALRCDPISGHVSLFWYQQALGQGPEFLTYFQNEAQLDKSGLPSDRFFAERPEGSVSTLKIQRTQQEDSAVYLCASSLRATGLGNQPQHFGDGTRLSIL.